Each of the 19 T cell receptor beta chains below was sequenced from the same sample in a study of T cell repertoires and HLA-DP antigens. Clones were sequenced by immunoSEQ multiplex PCR, and TCRdb holds only the in-frame ones, with some missing. This table holds some 110,000 clones, about 92% found once. Antigen specificity for these receptors is unknown. Specimen: CD4+ T cells from PBMCs. The source of these receptors is a woman aged 18-30 years in good health and CMV-seronegative.

This chain links TRBV6-5 with TRBJ1-1; a possible D gene is TRBD1 (6 bases). The V gene's germline CDR1 is MNHEY and CDR2 SVGAGI. CDR3 length: 13 amino acids. V was clipped by 2 bases and J by 4 bases, with 8 bases between them. The CDR3 spells CASSYQGSTEAFF. The CDR3 DNA sequence: TGTGCCAGCAGTTACCAGGGGAGCACTGAAGCTTTCTTT.

J is TRBJ1-4 and V is TRBV2, with D uncertain. Germline CDR1 is SNHLY and CDR2 is FYNNEI. With 4 bases removed from V and 8 bases from J, the gap between germline ends came to 17 bases. The CDR3 has 15 amino acids. The CDR3 region has the DNA TGTGCCAGCAGTGGAGAGCTTTTAAGACCGGAAAAACTGTTTTTT. It specifies CASSGELLRPEKLFF.

DNA of the CDR3: TGTGCCAGCAGCCTCGGACGGGCGAACACTGAAGCTTTCTTT. It specifies CASSLGRANTEAFF. The chain joins TRBV7-2 to TRBJ1-1; D not resolved. The CDR3 runs 14 residues. Between the trimmed V and J ends, which lost 5 bases and 1 base, there was a span of 11 bases. Germline V gene data show CDR1 as SGHTA and CDR2 as FQGNSA.

The gene calls are TRBV28 and TRBJ1-5; the D gene is possibly TRBD1 (5 bases). V lost 2 bases and J lost 2, with 16 bases in between. Germline V gene sequence: CDR1 MDHEN, CDR2 SYDVKM. The CDR3 is made up of 17 amino acids. The DNA for the CDR3 is TGTGCCAGCAGTTTAATTAAGGGTGTAGGGGGCAATCAGCCCCAGCATTTT. Translating gives CASSLIKGVGGNQPQHF.

About this clone: Distinct nucleotide sequences in the sample also encode this CDR3. The chain has TRBV11-3 and TRBJ2-1, with D unclear. The CDR3 length is 13 residues. The germline V gene has CDR1 SGHNT and CDR2 YENEEA. Trimming left V 5 bases short and J 1 base short, with 6 bases between. The DNA for the CDR3 is TGTGCCAGCAGCCCCGGGTCCTACAATGAGCAGTTCTTC. Its protein is CASSPGSYNEQFF.

This chain joins TRBV10-3 and TRBJ2-2; D is ambiguous. The CDR3 sequence is 13 residues long. The germline V gene has CDR1 ENHRY and CDR2 SYGVKD. Trimming removed 6 bases at V and 4 bases at J, with 9 bases between. The CDR3 reads CAIRSGFTGELFF. DNA of the CDR3: TGTGCCATCAGATCAGGATTCACCGGGGAGCTGTTTTTT.

The J gene is TRBJ1-2, the V gene TRBV19, with D perhaps matching TRBD1 (5 bases). Between the trimmed V and J ends, which lost 4 bases and 4 bases, there was a span of 10 bases. CDR3 length: 13 residues. In germline, CDR1 is LNHDA, CDR2 SQIVND (reference sequence). DNA of the CDR3: TGTGCCAGTAGTACTGGGACGGCCTATGGCTACACCTTC. Amino acid sequence: CASSTGTAYGYTF.

The gene calls are TRBV6-9 and TRBJ1-2, with TRBD1 matching 9 bases. Germline CDR1 and CDR2: MNHGY and SVAAGI. The V gene end was trimmed by 1 base and the J gene end by 4 bases; junction bases not matched to a gene: 7. The CDR3 length is 16 residues. The CDR3 here is CASSYWTGAYFYGYTF. The CDR3 DNA reads TGTGCCAGCAGTTATTGGACAGGGGCTTACTTCTATGGCTACACCTTC.

This clone is a singleton in its sample. The chain combines TRBV6-5 with TRBJ2-1; unclear D gene. The CDR3 covers 13 residues. Germline V gives CDR1 MNHEY, CDR2 SVGAGI. V was cut by 5 bases and J by 4 bases, with 9 bases left in between. The CDR3 sequence: CASSAPDYNEQFF. The CDR3 DNA is TGTGCCAGCAGTGCGCCGGATTACAATGAGCAGTTCTTC.

This clone was detected once. The rearrangement links TRBV12-5 to TRBJ2-2; D perhaps matches TRBD2 (5 bases). Trimming shortened V by 0 bases and J by 2 bases, and 10 bases separated the two germline ends. The CDR3 spans 16 residues. The germline V gene encodes CDR1 LGHNT and CDR2 FRNRAP. CDR3 in DNA: TGTGCTAGTGGTTTGGTACTAGGCCGAAACACCGGGGAGCTGTTTTTT. Encoded protein: CASGLVLGRNTGELFF.

This clone was seen only once. This rearrangement joins TRBV9 to TRBJ2-3, with 7 bases identical to TRBD2. Germline V CDR1 and CDR2: SGDLS, YYNGEE. The length of the CDR3 is 16 residues. V was clipped by 0 bases and J by 3 bases; unmatched bases: 7. The CDR3 bases are TGTGCCAGCAGCGTAGGAGGAGCGGGAAGTACAGATACGCAGTATTTT. It translates to CASSVGGAGSTDTQYF.

This clone was counted once. The chain recombines TRBV6-1 with TRBJ2-3, with D possibly TRBD2 on 6 matching bases. Trimming pared 3 bases from V and 2 bases from J, leaving 9 bases between. In germline, CDR1 is MNHNS, CDR2 SASEGT. The CDR3 length is 14 residues. The DNA for the CDR3 is TGTGCCAGCAGTGACGGGGGAATCACAGATACGCAGTATTTT. Translation gives CASSDGGITDTQYF.

Regarding this clone: The same CDR3 also results from other DNA sequences found in this sample. This chain links TRBV6-1 with TRBJ2-7; the D gene could be TRBD1 or TRBD2 (5 bases each). V shed 5 bases and J shed 1 base, with 15 bases lying between them. Germline-derived CDR1 and CDR2 are MNHNS and SASEGT. This CDR3 has 15 amino acids. CDR3 nucleotide sequence: TGTGCCAGCAGTAGCCGGGACCGAGGATCCTACGAGCAGTACTTC. Translating it yields CASSSRDRGSYEQYF.

V is TRBV6-1 and J is TRBJ2-1; TRBD2 matches 9 bases. The germline V gene has CDR1 MNHNS and CDR2 SASEGT. The CDR3 consists of 17 residues. J gave up 4 bases and V 4 bases, and 11 bases lay outside the gene matches. DNA of the CDR3: TGTGCCAGCAGTGGGGCTCCACTAGCGGGCCCATACAATGAGCAGTTCTTC. Its protein product is CASSGAPLAGPYNEQFF.

This rearrangement joins TRBV6-5 to TRBJ2-2; D call uncertain. The CDR3 contains 15 residues. Trimming left V 3 bases short and J 0 bases short, with 8 bases between. CDR1 is MNHEY and CDR2 is SVGAGI in the germline V gene. CDR3: CASSYFGTNTGELFF. CDR3 coding DNA: TGTGCCAGCAGTTATTTTGGCACGAACACCGGGGAGCTGTTTTTT.

This sequence joins TRBV14 and TRBJ2-1, with D perhaps matching TRBD1 (5 bases). CDR3 length: 15 residues. V was shortened by 2 bases and J by 3 bases, with 11 bases between the two germline ends. From germline, CDR1 is SGHDN and CDR2 FVKESK. The CDR3 is CASSQWADSYNEQFF. CDR3 sequence (DNA): TGTGCCAGCAGCCAATGGGCTGACAGCTACAATGAGCAGTTCTTC.

The CDR3 DNA reads TGTGCCAGCAGCTTGGGACGGGCGAACACCGGGGAGCTGTTTTTT. As protein: CASSLGRANTGELFF. V usage is TRBV5-8 and J usage is TRBJ2-2; D not certain. There are 15 residues in the CDR3. CDR1 is SGHTS and CDR2 is YDEGEE in the germline V gene. Trimming cost V 0 bases and J 0 bases, with 6 bases left between them.

This clone was seen a single time. This chain links TRBV7-3 with TRBJ1-1; D gene uncertain. Per the germline V gene, CDR1 is SGHTA and CDR2 is FQGTGA. Trimming left V 1 base short and J 3 bases short, with 12 bases between. CDR3 length: 15 residues. The CDR3 DNA follows: TGTGCCAGCAGCTTAATTTCCCAGCCTTACACTGAAGCTTTCTTT. Translating gives CASSLISQPYTEAFF.

CDR3 region: CASSLEFGTGELFF. The CDR3, as DNA: TGCGCCAGCAGCTTAGAATTCGGGACCGGGGAGCTGTTTTTT. This chain connects TRBV5-1 to TRBJ2-2, with D unresolved. The CDR3 is made up of 14 amino acids. Germline CDR1 and CDR2: SGHRS and YFSETQ. Trimming shortened V by 2 bases and J by 5 bases, and 10 bases separated the two germline ends.